The 5 T cell receptor beta chains in this list originate from one sample, sequenced in a study of blood T cell repertoires in COVID-19. Libraries were prepared by immunoSEQ multiplex PCR; TCRdb keeps only in-frame clonotypes and omits some of them. The sample carries approximately 210,000 clones, roughly 84% recorded once. The specimen was peripheral blood. The receptors originated from a woman older than 75 with acute or convalescent COVID-19.

V is TRBV19 and J is TRBJ2-2; the D gene is possibly TRBD2 (6 bases). Germline CDR1 is LNHDA and CDR2 is SQIVND (reference sequence). V shed 1 base and J shed 0 bases, with 12 bases lying between them. The CDR3 has 17 amino acids. The DNA for the CDR3 is TGTGCCAGTAGTATAGGGTCAGGAGGGGCGAACACCGGGGAGCTGTTTTTT. Its protein product is CASSIGSGGANTGELFF.

This clone was detected only a few times. The rearrangement links TRBV23-1 to TRBJ1-6, with 7 nucleotides matching TRBD1. TRBV23-1 belongs to the ORF category, with a function that is uncertain. The junction had 0 bases not matched to a gene; V was cut back by 6 bases and J by 7 bases. This CDR3 contains 12 residues. Here the CDR3 reads CASRDRNSPLHF. The CDR3, as DNA: TGCGCCAGCAGGGACAGGAATTCACCCCTCCACTTT.

The V gene is TRBV9, the J gene TRBJ2-5; possibly TRBD2 for D (5 bases). Trimming left V 1 base short and J 5 bases short, with 12 bases between. Per the germline V gene, CDR1 is SGDLS and CDR2 is YYNGEE. CDR3 size: 14 residues. CDR3 sequence reads: CASSVNGLGETQYF. The CDR3 nucleotides read TGTGCCAGCAGCGTAAACGGACTGGGGGAGACCCAGTACTTC.

This chain links TRBV6-5 with TRBJ2-7; weak D call: TRBD1 (6 bases). V lost 0 bases, J lost 7 bases, and 13 bases lay in between. Germline CDR1 and CDR2: MNHEY and SVGAGI. There are 14 residues in the CDR3. The CDR3 protein is CASSYSLSRGEQYF. The CDR3 DNA follows: TGTGCCAGCAGTTACTCTTTGTCCAGGGGAGAGCAGTACTTC.

The chain carries TRBV30 and TRBJ1-6; 8 bases are shared with TRBD1. The V gene's germline CDR1 is GTSNPN and CDR2 SVGIG (reference sequence). The CDR3 runs to 13 residues. J gave up 5 bases and V 4 bases, and 1 base lay outside the gene matches. CDR3 region: CAWTGGDNSPLHF. In nucleotides, the CDR3 is TGTGCCTGGACAGGGGGCGATAATTCACCCCTCCACTTT.